The source of this T cell receptor beta chain is a study of shared clonotypes between healthy human individuals. Points from the study as a whole: In contrast to clonotypes shared by all four donors, non-shared clonotypes had lower generation probabilities.

In regard to this clone: Its antigen is unknown.

This CDR3 has 16 residues. Germline V gene sequence: CDR1 MNHEY, CDR2 SMNVEV (reference sequence). Trimming left V 2 bases short and J 2 bases short, with 10 bases between. The input for sorted-subset replicate PCRs was 200 to 250 ng DNA, tens of thousands of T cell genomes. Assay: immunoSEQ multiplex PCR; the TCRdb copy retains only in-frame clones and omits some. The table has millions of clones, about 94% seen once. As defined, naive CD8 cells were CD45RO-negative and positively selected for CCR7, with terminally differentiated effector memory CD45RA+ cells excluded. Everyone who donated was a Caucasian adult who lived in Nashville, Tennessee.

The specimen sequenced was naive CD8+ T cells sorted from blood. The chain joins TRBV27 to TRBJ2-6; D gene uncertain. This clonotype was sampled from a man between 18 and 29 years old in good health. CDR3 in DNA: TGTGCCAGCAGTTTACTTCAGGTCGCTGGGGCCAACGTCCTGACTTTC. Translated: CASSLLQVAGANVLTF.